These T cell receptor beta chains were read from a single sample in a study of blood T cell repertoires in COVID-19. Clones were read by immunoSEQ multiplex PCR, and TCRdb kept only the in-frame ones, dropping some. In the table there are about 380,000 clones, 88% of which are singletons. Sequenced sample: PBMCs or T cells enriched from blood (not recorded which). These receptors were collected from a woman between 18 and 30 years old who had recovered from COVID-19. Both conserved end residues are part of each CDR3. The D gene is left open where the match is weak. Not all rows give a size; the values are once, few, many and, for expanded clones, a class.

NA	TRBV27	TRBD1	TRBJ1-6	TGTGCCAGCAGTCCACGTACAGGGGTCTTGGGTTCACCCCTCCACTTT	CASSPRTGVLGSPLHF
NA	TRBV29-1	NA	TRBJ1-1	TGCAGCGTTCGACAGAACACTGAAGCTTTCTTT	CSVRQNTEAFF
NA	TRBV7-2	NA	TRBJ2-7	TGTGCCAGCAGCTCGACCCGGGGAAGCTCCTACGAGCAGTACTTC	CASSSTRGSSYEQYF
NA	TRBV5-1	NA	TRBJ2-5	TGCGCCAGCAGGCTGGCCCTTCAAGAGACCCAGTACTTC	CASRLALQETQYF
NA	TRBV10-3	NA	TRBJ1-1	TGTGCCATCAGGGGGGCGGCAGGCGGTACGTTGGGGAACACTGAAGCTTTCTTT	CAIRGAAGGTLGNTEAFF
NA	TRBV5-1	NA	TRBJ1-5	TGCGCCAGCAGAATCGGGAGGGGTAAAAGCAATCAGCCCCAGCATTTT	CASRIGRGKSNQPQHF
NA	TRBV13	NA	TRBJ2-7	TGTGCCAGCAGCTTACAGTCGTCCCCGGGGTGGGCGTCCGACGAGCAGTACTTC	CASSLQSSPGWASDEQYF
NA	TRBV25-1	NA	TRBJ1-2	TGTGCCAGCAGTGATTGGGTGGAGGGCTACACCTTC	CASSDWVEGYTF
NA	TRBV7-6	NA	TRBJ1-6	TGTGCCAGCAGCTTAGCGCCCGGGGGGACGGAGAATTCACCCCTCCACTTT	CASSLAPGGTENSPLHF
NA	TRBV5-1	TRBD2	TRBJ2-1	TGCGCCAGCAGCTTGGGACTAGCGGCCCACAATGAGCAGTTCTTC	CASSLGLAAHNEQFF
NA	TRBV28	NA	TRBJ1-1	TGTGCCAGCAGTTTAACCAGAAGAGGCACTGAAGCTTTCTTT	CASSLTRRGTEAFF
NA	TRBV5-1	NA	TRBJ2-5	TGCGCCAGCAGCTTAGCGTCTCGGGAGACCCAGTACTTC	CASSLASRETQYF
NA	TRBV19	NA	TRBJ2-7	TGTGCCAGTAGTACAGGGCTAATCTACGAGCAGTACTTC	CASSTGLIYEQYF
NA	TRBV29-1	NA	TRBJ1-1	TGCAGCGTTGAATCAGGGGCAGGGACTGAAGCTTTCTTT	CSVESGAGTEAFF
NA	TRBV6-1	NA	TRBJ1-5	TGTGCCAGCAGTGAAACGTACTCCGAGACGGGACTCGTTCAGCCCCAGCATTTT	CASSETYSETGLVQPQHF
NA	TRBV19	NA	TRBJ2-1	TGTGCCAGTAGTATAGGGGCAGGGGGGCCCGATGAGCAGTTCTTC	CASSIGAGGPDEQFF
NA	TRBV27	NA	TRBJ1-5	TGTGCCAGCAGGTTCGGGGGGGTAGGGCAGCCCCAGCATTTT	CASRFGGVGQPQHF
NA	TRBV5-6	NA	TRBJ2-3	TGTGCCAGCAGCTTTAGTGGCACAGATACGCAGTATTTT	CASSFSGTDTQYF
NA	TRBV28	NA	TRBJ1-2	TGTGCCAGCAGTTTATCGTGGGGACAATTCTATGGCTACACCTTC	CASSLSWGQFYGYTF
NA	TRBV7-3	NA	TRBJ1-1	TGTGCCAGCAGCTTAATGGGCCCGGAGGGTAACCGAACTGAAGCTTTCTTT	CASSLMGPEGNRTEAFF
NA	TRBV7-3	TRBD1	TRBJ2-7	TGTGCCAGCAGGCCACAGGGGAACTACGAGCAGTACTTC	CASRPQGNYEQYF
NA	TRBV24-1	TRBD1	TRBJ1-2	TGTGCCACCAGTGAAGGACCGGGACAGGGGAACTATGGCTACACCTTC	CATSEGPGQGNYGYTF
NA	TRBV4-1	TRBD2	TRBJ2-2	TGCGCCAGCAGCCTACGGACTAGCGGGGGGGCGAACACCGGGGAGCTGTTTTTT	CASSLRTSGGANTGELFF
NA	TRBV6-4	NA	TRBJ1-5	TGTGCCAGCAGTGAATTATCGTGGCGGCAGCTTAGCGATCAGCCCCAGCATTTT	CASSELSWRQLSDQPQHF
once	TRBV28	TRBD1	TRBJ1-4	TGTGCCAGCAGTTTGGGGACAGGTACTAATGAAAAACTGTTTTTT	CASSLGTGTNEKLFF
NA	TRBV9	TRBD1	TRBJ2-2	TGTGCCAGCAGCGTTTTTGGGACAGGGCACACCGGGGAGCTGTTTTTT	CASSVFGTGHTGELFF
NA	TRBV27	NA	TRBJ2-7	TGTGCCAGTAGAAACGCAGGGCAGGGAATGGACGAGCAGTACTTC	CASRNAGQGMDEQYF
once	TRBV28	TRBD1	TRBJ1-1	TGTGCCAGCGCTTGGGACAGGGAGCGCACTGAAGCTTTCTTT	CASAWDRERTEAFF
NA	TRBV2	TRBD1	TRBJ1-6	TGTGCCAGCAGTGGAAACAGGGGATCCCTATCACCCCTCCACTTT	CASSGNRGSLSPLHF
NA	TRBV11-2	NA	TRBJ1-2	TGTGCCAGCAGCCAACAGGGCAACTATGGCTACACCTTC	CASSQQGNYGYTF
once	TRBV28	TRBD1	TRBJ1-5	TGTGCCAGCAGTTTGCCAGGGGGGTACAATCAGCCCCAGCATTTT	CASSLPGGYNQPQHF
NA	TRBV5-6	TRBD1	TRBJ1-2	TGTGCCAGCAGCTCAAAGACAGGGAGTAATGGCTACACCTTC	CASSSKTGSNGYTF
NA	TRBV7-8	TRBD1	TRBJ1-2	TGTGCCAGCAGCTTGGGACAGGGGACTAACTATGGCTACACCTTC	CASSLGQGTNYGYTF
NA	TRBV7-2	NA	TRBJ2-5	TGTGCCAGCAGCTTAGGGCAGAAACAAGAGACCCAGTACTTC	CASSLGQKQETQYF
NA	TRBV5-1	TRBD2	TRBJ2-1	TGCGCCAGCTGCCCCGGGACTAGCGGCCTAAGGTCCTCCTACAATGAGCAGTTCTTC	CASCPGTSGLRSSYNEQFF
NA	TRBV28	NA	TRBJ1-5	TGTGCCAGCAGTCCGCCCAGGACAGATAGCAATCAGCCCCAGCATTTT	CASSPPRTDSNQPQHF
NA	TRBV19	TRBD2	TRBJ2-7	TGTGCCAGTAGTGAGAGACTAGCGGGGTACTACGAGCAGTACTTC	CASSERLAGYYEQYF
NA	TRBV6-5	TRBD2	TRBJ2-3	TGTGCCAGCATTGGGACTAGCGGGGGGTGGAATACGCAGTATTTT	CASIGTSGGWNTQYF